The source of this T cell receptor beta chain is a study of blood T cells in healthy people across ages. V lost 4 bases and J lost 0; bases outside the gene matches: 4. CDR3 size: 16 residues. Study-level findings and limits: A greater number of naive CD4+ cells and higher diversity distinguished long-lived donors from aged donors.

In the case of this clonotype: As yet, its antigen is unknown.

Next came a second PCR, run for roughly 7 to 12 cycles, which used a sample-barcoded 5' primer along with a J-beta primer mix. Each cDNA was tagged by a template-switch adaptor containing 12 random nucleotides. One entry per CDR3 protein results from TCRdb running MiXCR on the 5' RACE reads. Of 790,000 or so distinct CDR3 sequences listed, more than 50% are singletons. V and J are TRBV5-7 and TRBJ2-4; 10 nucleotides agree with TRBD2. TRBV5-7 is flagged as an ORF with uncertain function. This TCR was recovered from a man aged 35 to 55 in good health. Material: blood. The CDR3 sequence is CASSRLAGRAKNIQYF. The CDR3 DNA reads as TGTGCCAGCAGCCGACTAGCGGGTAGAGCCAAAAACATTCAGTACTTC.